These 27 T cell receptor beta chains originate from one sample sequenced in a study of blood T cell repertoires in COVID-19. The table came from immunoSEQ multiplex PCR; TCRdb's copy has only in-frame clones and leaves some out. The table lists over 100,000 clones, roughly 90% of them singletons, with more than 4.5% in the top ten. The sequenced material came from peripheral blood. The receptors here all came from a woman aged 50 to 65 with COVID-19, enrolled during active disease.

The genes are TRBV9 and TRBJ1-1; 7 bases line up with TRBD1. The V and J ends lost 0 bases and 5 bases, in that order; junction bases with no gene match: 7. This CDR3 comprises 15 residues. The V gene's germline CDR1 is SGDLS and CDR2 YYNGEE. CDR3 region: CASSVAFRGRTEAFF. The CDR3 DNA is TGTGCCAGCAGCGTAGCTTTCAGGGGGAGGACTGAAGCTTTCTTT.

The chain has TRBV6-1 and TRBJ2-1; TRBD2 agrees at 9 bases. Trimming at V came to 4 bases and at J to 1 base, leaving 5 bases not matched to a gene. CDR3 length: 16 amino acids. From germline, CDR1 is MNHNS and CDR2 SASEGT. The CDR3 DNA sequence: TGTGCCAGCAGTGTGAATAGCGGGGGTTCCTACAATGAGCAGTTCTTC. Protein product: CASSVNSGGSYNEQFF.

There are a few counts of this clone. This sequence joins TRBV7-3 and TRBJ1-5; no clear D. V lost 6 bases and J 1 base, leaving 10 bases between the germline ends. Germline V gene lookup returns CDR1 SGHTA and CDR2 FQGTGA. The CDR3 covers 14 residues. The CDR3 DNA reads as TGTGCCAGCAGTATGACGGGGAGCAATCAGCCCCAGCATTTT. This gives the protein CASSMTGSNQPQHF.

This chain links TRBV5-1 with TRBJ1-1; D is undetermined. Trimming took off 0 bases at V and 2 bases at J, with 11 bases between the two ends. The CDR3 covers 15 residues. Germline assignment: CDR1 SGHRS and CDR2 YFSETQ. CDR3 protein: CASSLGGTTNTEAFF. The CDR3 nucleotides are TGCGCCAGCAGCTTGGGAGGCACTACTAACACTGAAGCTTTCTTT.

This clone was recorded only once. V usage is TRBV27 and J usage is TRBJ1-2, with D possibly matching TRBD1 (5 bases). Germline V gives CDR1 MNHEY, CDR2 SMNVEV (reference sequence). The CDR3 sequence is 14 residues long. Trimming took 1 base from V and 4 from J, leaving 10 bases between them. The CDR3: CASSLLGRGYGYTF. CDR3 nucleotide sequence: TGTGCCAGCAGTTTATTAGGTAGGGGCTATGGCTACACCTTC.

The chain carries TRBV7-2 and TRBJ2-7; the D is unclear. The germline V gene encodes CDR1 SGHTA and CDR2 FQGNSA. The V gene lost 2 bases and the J gene lost 0 bases, with 8 bases spanning the gap. This CDR3 is built from 14 residues. CDR3 in DNA: TGTGCCAGCAGCTTACAAAGGAGCTCCTACGAGCAGTACTTC. Its translation: CASSLQRSSYEQYF.

The gene calls are TRBV21-1 and TRBJ2-5; whether TRBD2, the table's D call, matches the DNA was not checked. TRBV21-1 is given as a pseudogene. The CDR3 has 22 amino acids. The CDR3 nucleotides are TGTGCCAGCAGCGAACAACGGCGCCTTTGGACGACCGATCCCGGGACTGAAGAGACCCAGTACTTC. This sequence encodes CASSEQRRLWTTDPGTEETQYF.

V is TRBV3-1 (or the pseudogene TRBV3-2) and J is TRBJ2-5; 7 positions match TRBD2. This CDR3 has 17 amino acids. J was trimmed by 0 bases and V by 1 base; bases with no gene match: 8. Germline values: CDR1 LGHDT, CDR2 YNNKEL (reference sequence). CDR3 protein: CASSQVLWSGDQETQYF. CDR3 nucleotides: TGTGCCAGCAGCCAAGTTCTGTGGAGCGGGGACCAAGAGACCCAGTACTTC.

This chain connects TRBV19 to TRBJ1-2, with TRBD1 as a possible D gene (5 bases). The CDR3 runs 14 residues. Germline CDR1 LNHDA, CDR2 SQIVND (reference sequence). The V end lost 6 bases, the J end lost 8 bases, and 19 bases lay between the germline ends. The CDR3 spells CASSPTGHQGGYTF. DNA for the CDR3: TGTGCCAGTAGCCCGACTGGACACCAGGGCGGCTACACCTTC.

The chain employs TRBV6-5 and TRBJ1-2; the D gene is possibly TRBD1 (5 bases). The CDR3 extends over 15 amino acids. Trimming left V 5 bases short and J 6 bases short, with 19 bases between. Germline V CDR1 and CDR2: MNHEY, SVGAGI. The CDR3 nucleotides read TGTGCCAGCAGTCCCCTAGGACGGGGGAGGGATGGCTACACCTTC. This codes for CASSPLGRGRDGYTF.

This clone was seen a few times. V usage is TRBV11-3 and J usage is TRBJ2-1, with 8 bases fitting TRBD2. The CDR3 extends over 15 amino acids. CDR1 is SGHNT and CDR2 is YENEEA in the germline V gene. V trimming: 2 bases; J trimming: 8 bases; junction bases outside the gene matches: 8. The DNA for the CDR3 is TGTGCCAGCAGCTTAAGGGCGGGGGGAATTCATGAGCAGTTCTTC. Amino acids: CASSLRAGGIHEQFF.

The chain carries TRBV5-4 and TRBJ2-1; 12 bases fit TRBD2. Germline CDR1 SGHNT, CDR2 YYREEE (reference sequence). V shed 4 bases, J shed 3 bases, and the junction held 2 bases outside the gene matches. This CDR3 has 15 residues. This CDR3 is CASSPGLAGYNEQFF. CDR3 sequence (DNA): TGTGCCAGCAGCCCGGGACTAGCGGGCTACAATGAGCAGTTCTTC.

This chain uses TRBV19 with TRBJ1-6; 7 bases agree with TRBD1. This CDR3 has 16 residues. The V gene end was trimmed by 3 bases and the J gene end by 7 bases; junction bases not matched to a gene: 9. Germline CDR1 and CDR2: LNHDA and SQIVND (reference sequence). CDR3 region: CASSMQQGNWNSPLHF. Written as DNA, the CDR3 is TGTGCCAGTAGTATGCAACAGGGGAATTGGAATTCACCCCTCCACTTT. Full variable domain (missing parts from reference TRBV19 and TRBJ1-6): DGGITQSPKYLFRKEGQNVTLSCEQNLNHDAMYWYRQDPGQGLRLIYYSQIVNDFQKGDIAEGYSVSREKKESFPLTVTSAQKNPTAFYLCASSMQQGNWNSPLHFGNGTRLTVT.

V is TRBV6-5 and J is TRBJ2-2; 10 bases are a match to TRBD1. The CDR3 loop spans 15 amino acids. Looked up from germline, CDR1 is MNHEY and CDR2 is SVGAGI. The J segment lost 1 base and the V segment lost 6 bases, leaving 2 bases of the junction unmatched. CDR3 region: CASSRTGGNTGELFF. The CDR3 DNA is TGTGCCAGCAGCCGGACAGGGGGGAACACCGGGGAGCTGTTTTTT.

V usage is TRBV20-1 and J usage is TRBJ2-7; 8 bases align to TRBD1. Germline V lookup: CDR1 DFQATT, CDR2 SNEGSKA (reference sequence). V was clipped by 3 bases and J by 2 bases; unmatched bases: 9. CDR3 length: 15 amino acids. The CDR3 loop reads CSASPLDRATYEQYF. CDR3 sequence (DNA): TGCAGTGCTAGTCCCCTGGACAGGGCAACCTACGAGCAGTACTTC.

V is TRBV7-9 and J is TRBJ1-2; 12 nucleotides align to TRBD1. The CDR3 totals 15 residues. Germline V gene lookup returns CDR1 SEHNR and CDR2 FQNEAQ (reference sequence). V lost 4 bases and J lost 5; bases outside the gene matches: 5. CDR3 sequence reads: CASSSPGQGAYGYTF. The CDR3 region has the DNA TGTGCCAGCAGCTCCCCGGGACAGGGGGCATATGGCTACACCTTC.

The chain is built from TRBV2 and TRBJ1-6, with 8 bases fitting TRBD1. The J segment lost 14 bases and the V segment lost 6 bases, leaving 15 bases of the junction unmatched. This CDR3 spans 15 amino acids. Germline CDR1 is SNHLY and CDR2 is FYNNEI. Here the CDR3 DNA reads TGTGCCAGCAGCACCCTCGGGACAGGTCAGAACGCCCTCCACTTT. Translating it yields CASSTLGTGQNALHF.

This chain connects TRBV19 to TRBJ2-1; 8 positions match TRBD2. Trimming at V came to 6 bases and at J to 10 bases, leaving 14 bases not matched to a gene. Germline CDR1 reads LNHDA; CDR2 reads SQIVND (reference sequence). The CDR3 length is 15 residues. The CDR3 DNA is TGTGCCAGTAGGCCCACACGGGGGGGGCTACTGGAGCAGTTCTTC. Translating gives CASRPTRGGLLEQFF.

This chain joins TRBV6-5 and TRBJ2-7; D might be TRBD2 (6 bases). CDR1 is MNHEY and CDR2 is SVGAGI in the germline V gene. Trimming removed 6 bases at V and 7 bases at J, with 22 bases between. The CDR3 runs 15 residues. The CDR3 DNA follows: TGTGCCAGCAGCTCATCCGGGACTTCTATCGAGGAGCAGTACTTC. Translating it yields CASSSSGTSIEEQYF.

This rearrangement joins TRBV4-1 to TRBJ1-1; D is unclear. The V end lost 1 base, the J end lost 0 bases, and 6 bases lay between the germline ends. The CDR3 extends over 14 amino acids. Germline CDR1 reads MGHRA; CDR2 reads YSYEKL. CDR3 in amino acids: CASSQVSVNTEAFF. The CDR3 bases are TGCGCCAGCAGCCAAGTGTCGGTGAACACTGAAGCTTTCTTT.

The chain is built from TRBV6-5 and TRBJ2-5; 9 bases map to TRBD2. Trimming at V came to 8 bases and at J to 4 bases, leaving 11 bases not matched to a gene. The CDR3 totals 15 residues. The germline V gene encodes CDR1 MNHEY and CDR2 SVGAGI. The chain's CDR3 is CASGGGGAAGETQYF. CDR3 coding DNA: TGTGCCAGCGGCGGCGGGGGGGCGGCAGGAGAGACCCAGTACTTC.

This chain joins TRBV5-4 and TRBJ2-4, with 8 positions matching TRBD1. V shed 1 base and J 2 bases; nucleotides not matched to a gene: 5. This CDR3 comprises 16 residues. Germline V gene data show CDR1 as SGHNT and CDR2 as YYREEE (reference sequence). CDR3 sequence (DNA): TGTGCCAGCAGCTTGTCCCAGGGGGCGACCAAAAACATTCAGTACTTC. Translation: CASSLSQGATKNIQYF. Together with reference TRBV5-4 and TRBJ2-4, the CDR3 gives the full variable domain: ETGVTQSPTHLIKTRGQQVTLRCSSQSGHNTVSWYQQALGQGPQFIFQYYREEENGRGNFPPRFSGLQFPNYSSELNVNALELDDSALYLCASSLSQGATKNIQYFGAGTRLSVL.

The V and J genes are TRBV7-2 and TRBJ2-7, with TRBD1 matching 10 bases. Germline V gene lookup returns CDR1 SGHTA and CDR2 FQGNSA. CDR3 length: 15 amino acids. V shed 5 bases, J shed 3 bases, and the junction held 7 bases outside the gene matches. CDR3 DNA sequence: TGTGCCAGCAGCCAAAGCCGGACAGGGGGCTACGAGCAGTACTTC. Amino acids: CASSQSRTGGYEQYF.

The chain uses TRBV6-5 and TRBJ2-3; D call uncertain. The CDR3 runs to 15 residues. Germline V lookup: CDR1 MNHEY, CDR2 SVGAGI. V was pared by 2 bases and J by 1 base, with 10 bases between. The CDR3 coding sequence is TGTGCCAGCAGTTACCGGGTGATGGGCACAGATACGCAGTATTTT. Amino acid sequence: CASSYRVMGTDTQYF.

J is TRBJ1-2 and V is TRBV7-8; 8 bases line up with TRBD1. Germline values: CDR1 SGHVS, CDR2 FQNEAQ. This CDR3 has 13 amino acids. V gave up 5 bases and J gave up 7 bases; unmatched junction bases: 6. Written as DNA, the CDR3 is TGTGCCAGCAGCCGAGACAGGGGTTCTGGCTACACCTTC. Translation gives CASSRDRGSGYTF.

J is TRBJ1-1 and V is TRBV12-3 or TRBV12-4, with D tentatively TRBD1 (6 bases). V was shortened by 5 bases and J by 6 bases, with 13 bases between the two germline ends. The CDR3 consists of 13 residues. The CDR3 DNA follows: TGTGCCAGCAGTCTCGCAGGGGTCGCTGAAGCTTTCTTT. Residues: CASSLAGVAEAFF.

The chain is built from TRBV7-9 and TRBJ2-3; D perhaps matches TRBD2 (5 bases). V shed 4 bases and J shed 2 bases, with 7 bases lying between them. Germline V gene lookup returns CDR1 SEHNR and CDR2 FQNEAQ (reference sequence). CDR3 length: 13 amino acids. The CDR3: CASSSGITDTQYF. The CDR3 nucleotides read TGTGCCAGCAGCTCGGGGATCACAGATACGCAGTATTTT.